This record looks at one TCR beta chain sequence and its context. These data are taken from a study of CD8 T cells in Susac syndrome. Roughly 0.45 to 1 ug RNA was reverse transcribed with random hexamers. TCRdb re-derived calls from the immunoSEQ multiplex PCR reads in MiXCR, one entry per CDR3 protein. The table shows around 50,000 distinct CDR3 sequences, with 90% to 95% occurring only once. CDR3 length: 15 residues. In germline, CDR1 is LGHDT, CDR2 YNNKEL (reference sequence). The V and J ends lost 1 base and 4 bases respectively, with 13 bases between them. The J gene is TRBJ1-2, the V gene TRBV3-1, with no clear D. The sequencing input was CD8+ T cells from PBMCs. This clonotype originated in a human donor in good health. The CDR3 coding sequence is TGTGCCAGCAGCCAAGGAGGTCGCAGAGGCTATGGCTACACCTTC. Its protein is CASSQGGRRGYGYTF.